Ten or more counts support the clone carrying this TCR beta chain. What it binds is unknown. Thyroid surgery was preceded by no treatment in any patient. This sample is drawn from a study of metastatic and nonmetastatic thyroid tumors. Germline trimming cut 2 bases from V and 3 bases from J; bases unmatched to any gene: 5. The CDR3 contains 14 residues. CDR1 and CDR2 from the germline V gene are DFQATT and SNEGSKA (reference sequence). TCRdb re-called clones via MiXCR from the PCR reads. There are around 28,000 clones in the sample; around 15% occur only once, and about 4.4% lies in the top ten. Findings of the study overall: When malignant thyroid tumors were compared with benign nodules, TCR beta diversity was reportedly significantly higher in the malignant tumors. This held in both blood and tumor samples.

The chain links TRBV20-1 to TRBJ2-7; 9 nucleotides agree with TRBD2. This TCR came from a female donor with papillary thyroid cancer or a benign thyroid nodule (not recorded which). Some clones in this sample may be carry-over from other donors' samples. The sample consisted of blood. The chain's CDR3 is CSARMLAGRYEQYF. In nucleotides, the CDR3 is TGCAGTGCTAGAATGCTAGCGGGACGCTACGAGCAGTACTTC.